The T cell receptor beta chain under discussion was sequenced for a study of cytomegalovirus exposure and HLA in healthy donors. About this clone itself: Its antigen is unknown.

Findings and limits, study-wide: Subsequent analysis of the roughly 120 validation repertoires found a tendency for first-cohort TCR clusters to co-occur. Through in vitro validation, three CMV-associated chains were shown to be specific for CMV antigens. There were some public TCRs occurring in many donors, but most TCR sequences were rare.

This table comes from immunoSEQ multiplex PCR, and its TCRdb copy is limited to in-frame clones, with some not included. The sample contains about 150,000 clones, 65% to 90% of which appear only once. Germline V gene sequence: CDR1 SGHRS, CDR2 YFSETQ. The CDR3 is made up of 16 amino acids. V lost 2 bases to trimming and J lost 0 bases, with 12 bases between them. The rearrangement joins TRBV5-1 to TRBJ2-1, with D tentatively TRBD2 (6 bases). This receptor was identified in a man aged 18 to 35 in good health and CMV-seropositive. Sequencing was done on a sample of PBMCs. CDR3 bases: TGCGCCAGCAGCTTATCGGGAGCCCCCTCCTACAATGAGCAGTTCTTC. Translating it yields CASSLSGAPSYNEQFF.